The 2 T cell receptor beta chains given below trace back to one sample, sequenced in a study of OX40 agonist ivuxolimab in advanced cancers. Libraries were prepared by immunoSEQ multiplex PCR; TCRdb keeps only in-frame clonotypes and omits some of them. The table records more than 70,000 clones, roughly 90% of them present only once. The material was CD4+ or CD8+ T cells sorted from blood, obtained in a trial of the OX40 agonist ivuxolimab. These receptors all stem from an adult with an advanced solid tumor such as melanoma, head and neck, liver or kidney cancer.

The gene calls are TRBV5-1 and TRBJ2-5; 11 bases map to TRBD2. The V and J ends lost 2 bases and 2 bases, in that order; junction bases with no gene match: 2. The CDR3 contains 15 residues. Looked up from germline, CDR1 is SGHRS and CDR2 is YFSETQ. CDR3 DNA sequence: TGCGCCAGCAGCTTTGGGACTAGCGGACAAGAGACCCAGTACTTC. Translated, it gives CASSFGTSGQETQYF.

CDR3 amino acids: CASRGQDYRELFF. The CDR3 DNA is TGCGCCAGCAGGGGACAAGACTACCGGGAGCTGTTTTTT. The chain joins TRBV4-1 to TRBJ2-2; possible D gene TRBD1, 6 bases. The length of the CDR3 is 13 residues. Germline CDR1 and CDR2: MGHRA and YSYEKL. V lost 6 bases to trimming and J lost 9 bases, with 14 bases between them.